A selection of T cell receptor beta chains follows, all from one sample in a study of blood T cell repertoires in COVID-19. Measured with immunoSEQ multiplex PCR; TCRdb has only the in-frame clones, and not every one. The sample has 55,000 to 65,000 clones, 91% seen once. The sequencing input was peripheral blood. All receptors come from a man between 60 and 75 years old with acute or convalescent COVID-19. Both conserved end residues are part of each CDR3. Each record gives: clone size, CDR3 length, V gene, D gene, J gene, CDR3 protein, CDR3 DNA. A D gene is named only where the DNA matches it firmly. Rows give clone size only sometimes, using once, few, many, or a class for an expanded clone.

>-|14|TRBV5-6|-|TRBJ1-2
CASSFSGQWVGYTF
TGTGCCAGCAGCTTTTCAGGACAGTGGGTTGGCTACACCTTC
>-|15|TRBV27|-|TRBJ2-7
CASSLREISTYEQYF
TGTGCCAGCAGTTTACGGGAAATATCCACCTACGAGCAGTACTTC
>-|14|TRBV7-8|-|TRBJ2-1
CASSPRRFPNEQFF
TGTGCCAGCAGCCCTAGACGGTTTCCTAATGAGCAGTTCTTC
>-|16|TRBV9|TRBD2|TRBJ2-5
CASSATTLAGQETQYF
TGTGCCAGCAGCGCGACGACTCTAGCGGGACAAGAGACCCAGTACTTC
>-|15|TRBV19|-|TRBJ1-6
CASSIDSSYNSPLHF
TGTGCCAGTAGTATCGATAGCTCCTATAATTCACCCCTCCACTTT
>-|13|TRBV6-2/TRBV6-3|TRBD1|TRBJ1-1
CASSRTGGTEAFF
TGTGCCAGCAGCAGGACAGGGGGCACTGAAGCTTTCTTT
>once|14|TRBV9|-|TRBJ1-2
CASSVGGGNYGYTF
TGTGCCAGCAGCGTAGGAGGGGGTAACTATGGCTACACCTTC
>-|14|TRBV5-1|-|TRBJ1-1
CASSLQDPNTEAFF
TGCGCCAGCAGCTTACAGGATCCGAACACTGAAGCTTTCTTT
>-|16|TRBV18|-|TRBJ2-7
CASSDRSRSRGDEQYF
TGTGCCAGCTCAGATCGGAGCAGGTCCAGGGGGGACGAGCAGTACTTC
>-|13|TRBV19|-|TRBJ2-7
CASSWGVSYEQYF
TGTGCCAGTAGTTGGGGGGTCTCCTACGAGCAGTACTTC
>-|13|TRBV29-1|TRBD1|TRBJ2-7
CSVGGQQTYEQYF
TGCAGCGTTGGGGGACAGCAAACCTACGAGCAGTACTTC
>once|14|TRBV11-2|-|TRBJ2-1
CASRLAGGDNEQFF
TGTGCCAGCAGGCTCGCCGGCGGCGACAATGAGCAGTTCTTC
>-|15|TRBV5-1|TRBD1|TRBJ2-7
CASSPTGGSSYEQYF
TGCGCCAGCAGCCCTACAGGGGGTAGCTCCTACGAGCAGTACTTC
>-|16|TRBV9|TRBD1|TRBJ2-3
CASSPRGQGETDTQYF
TGTGCCAGCAGCCCCCGGGGACAGGGAGAGACAGATACGCAGTATTTT
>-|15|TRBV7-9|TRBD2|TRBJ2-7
CASSLNPMTSTEQYF
TGTGCCAGCAGCTTGAACCCGATGACTAGCACCGAGCAGTACTTC
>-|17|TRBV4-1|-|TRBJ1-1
CASSQEKAANMNTEAFF
TGCGCCAGCAGCCAAGAAAAGGCAGCGAACATGAACACTGAAGCTTTCTTT
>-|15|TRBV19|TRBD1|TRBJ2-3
CASSIDRGRTDTQYF
TGTGCCAGTAGTATCGACAGGGGGCGGACAGATACGCAGTATTTT
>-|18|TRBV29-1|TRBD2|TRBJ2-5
CSVEDQVGTSDIQETQYF
TGCAGCGTTGAGGATCAGGTGGGGACTAGCGATATCCAAGAGACCCAGTACTTC
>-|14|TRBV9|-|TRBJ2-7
CASSPGPDSYEQYF
TGTGCCAGCAGCCCAGGTCCTGACAGCTACGAGCAGTACTTC
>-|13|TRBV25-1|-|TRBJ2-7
CASSVLSAGEQYF
TGTGCCAGCAGTGTCCTTAGTGCGGGCGAGCAGTACTTC
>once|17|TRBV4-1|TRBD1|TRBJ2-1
CASSQETGDPLYNEQFF
TGCGCCAGCAGCCAAGAAACAGGGGACCCCCTCTACAATGAGCAGTTCTTC
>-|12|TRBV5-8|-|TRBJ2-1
CASSLGQPRKFF
TGTGCCAGCAGCTTGGGACAGCCGAGGAAGTTCTTC
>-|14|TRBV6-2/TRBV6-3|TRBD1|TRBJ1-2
CASSYSETGDGYTF
TGTGCCAGCAGTTACTCGGAGACAGGGGATGGCTACACCTTC